Listed here are 3 T cell receptor beta chains from one sample, sequenced in a study of Graves' ophthalmopathy and Graves' hyperthyroidism. Amplified TCR beta CDR3 regions were obtained using RNA transcripts as template. Second-round multiplex PCR followed a first-round RT-PCR using HTBI primers. MiXCR, run by TCRdb on the multiplex PCR reads, gives a single entry per CDR3 protein. Of about 500,000 distinct CDR3 sequences in the sample, approximately 15% were seen once. Sequencing was carried out using blood. The receptors were gathered from a woman aged 25 to 39 with Graves' ophthalmopathy.

Ten or more counts support this clonotype. The chain couples TRBV6-1 to TRBJ2-2, with 8 bases identical to TRBD1. CDR1 MNHNS and CDR2 SASEGT come from the germline V gene. V shed 2 bases and J 5 bases; nucleotides not matched to a gene: 4. CDR3 length equals 15 residues. CDR3 amino acids: CASSERQGWTGELFF. The CDR3 DNA reads TGTGCCAGCAGTGAACGACAGGGGTGGACCGGGGAGCTGTTTTTT.

This clonotype was observed many times. The CDR3 DNA reads TGTGCCAGCAACCCTAGGACAGATATCAACACTGAAGCTTTCTTT. It specifies CASNPRTDINTEAFF. The chain has TRBV6-2 or TRBV6-3 and TRBJ1-1, with D tentatively TRBD1 (6 bases). This CDR3 has 15 residues. Germline CDR1 and CDR2: MNHEY and SVGEGT. V was shortened by 7 bases and J by 2 bases, with 17 bases between the two germline ends.

This clonotype has at least ten counts. One end of the junction fails to match germline, which may point to a read error. The genes are TRBV28 and TRBJ2-7, with a weak D call TRBD1 (6 bases). The CDR3 runs to 13 residues. Per germline, CDR1 MDHEN and CDR2 SYDVKM. The CDR3 nucleotides read TGTGCCAGCAGTCAAGTACGGACAGAAAGGGGAGACTTC. It encodes CASSQVRTERGDF.